These 7 T cell receptor beta chains were sequenced from one sample in a study of T cell changes during pregnancy in multiple sclerosis (dated by TCRdb to the late 2010s). The protocol used for the library was the immunoSEQ multiplex PCR assay. In TCRdb, the immuneACCESS table is reduced to in-frame sequences with V and J assigned. These tables do not hold every clone; where another copy was compared, an unresolved V gene accounts for under half, and the others remain unexplained. The sample records over 90,000 clones, more than 85% of which are singletons. The top ten hold roughly 0.91% of the sample. The sequences come from peripheral blood, collected before pregnancy. The source is a female donor with multiple sclerosis, enrolled in a pregnancy study.

The chain recombines TRBV6-5 with TRBJ2-5; no clear D. V was trimmed by 4 bases and J by 7 bases, leaving 10 bases between them. CDR3 length: 12 amino acids. CDR1 is MNHEY, CDR2 SVGAGI, per germline. The CDR3 nucleotides read TGTGCCAGCAGTTTAGACCGAGGGACCCAGTACTTC. Protein product: CASSLDRGTQYF.

The chain employs TRBV6-1 and TRBJ2-6; the match to TRBD1 covers 7 bases. Germline V gene data show CDR1 as MNHNS and CDR2 as SASEGT. The CDR3 is made up of 20 amino acids. V shed 2 bases, J shed 0 bases, and the junction held 13 bases outside the gene matches. The CDR3 protein is CASSEPYRGQVSSGANVLTF. CDR3 in DNA: TGTGCCAGCAGTGAACCCTACAGGGGTCAGGTTTCCTCTGGGGCCAACGTCCTGACTTTC.

The DNA for the CDR3 is TGTGCCAGCAGCTTATGGCCCGCTAGCGGCGACACAGATACGCAGTATTTT. Protein product: CASSLWPASGDTDTQYF. The V and J genes are TRBV7-9 and TRBJ2-3; 7 nucleotides line up with TRBD2. The germline gives CDR1 SEHNR, CDR2 FQNEAQ (reference sequence). V dropped 2 bases and J dropped 2; count of bases not matched to a gene: 10. The CDR3 runs 17 residues.

The CDR3 nucleotides are TGTGCCAGCAGCGTACGGGGGTCTGGAAACACCATATATTTT. Translation gives CASSVRGSGNTIYF. The J gene is TRBJ1-3, the V gene TRBV9; a possible D gene is TRBD1 (5 bases). Germline V lookup: CDR1 SGDLS, CDR2 YYNGEE. The CDR3 contains 14 residues. Trimming took off 1 base at V and 1 base at J, with 6 bases between the two ends.

This clone has only one observation. The chain recombines TRBV5-5 with TRBJ1-6; no reliable D call. Per the germline V gene, CDR1 is SGHKS and CDR2 is YYEKEE (reference sequence). The CDR3 has 11 residues. The germline V and J ends were trimmed by 2 bases and 11 bases, with 5 bases remaining between them. CDR3 region: CASSFPAPLHF. The CDR3 DNA is TGTGCCAGCAGCTTCCCGGCACCCCTCCACTTT.

The J gene is TRBJ2-3, the V gene TRBV5-1; the D is unclear. The CDR3 covers 15 residues. With 0 bases removed from V and 2 bases from J, the gap between germline ends came to 10 bases. From germline, CDR1 is SGHRS and CDR2 YFSETQ. The CDR3 protein is CASSLEAGTTDTQYF. The CDR3 region has the DNA TGCGCCAGCAGCTTGGAGGCAGGTACCACAGATACGCAGTATTTT. Based on the CDR3 plus reference TRBV5-1 and TRBJ2-3, the full variable domain is KAGVTQTPRYLIKTRGQQVTLSCSPISGHRSVSWYQQTPGQGLQFLFEYFSETQRNKGNFPGRFSGRQFSNSRSEMNVSTLELGDSALYLCASSLEAGTTDTQYFGPGTRLTVL.

The genes are TRBV27 and TRBJ1-5; TRBD1 aligns across 8 bases. This CDR3 has 16 amino acids. Trimming took 6 bases from V and 2 from J; bases not matched to a gene: 9. Germline CDR1 MNHEY, CDR2 SMNVEV (reference sequence). CDR3 sequence (DNA): TGTGCCAGCAGACTCCTGACAGGGGAGGGCAATCAGCCCCAGCATTTT. Residues: CASRLLTGEGNQPQHF.